This T cell receptor beta chain was captured by sequencing in a study of identical twins. Template switching supplied a universal primer site; unique molecular identifiers were carried on the cDNA. TCRdb used MiXCR to reprocess the 5' RACE reads, holding one entry per CDR3 protein. The sample consists of 200,000 to 300,000 distinct CDR3 sequences, roughly 7% of them appearing once. This clonotype has only a few counts. Its antigen remains unidentified. General study findings and limits: Conclusions were based on cross-sectional statistical analysis, without following the same donors. Within monozygotic twins, out-of-frame TCR alpha sharing was underestimated by the models.

Trimming cost V 4 bases and J 9 bases, with 14 bases left between them. CDR3 length: 12 amino acids. The germline V gene has CDR1 SQVTM and CDR2 ANQGSEA. The same sample was also used in a study of yellow fever vaccine responses in identical twins. In that study: Reportedly, twins' vaccine T cell responses looked partly convergent and partly personalized.

The sample consisted of memory (CD45RO+) T cells sorted from blood. V usage is TRBV29-1 and J usage is TRBJ2-3; D is perhaps TRBD2 (6 bases). This receptor was identified in a woman between 18 and 29 years old in good health. For the CDR3, the DNA is TGCAGCGTTGTAGCGGCTAGCCACACGCAGTATTTT. Translating it yields CSVVAASHTQYF.